These T cell receptor beta chains were read from a single sample in a study of blood T cell repertoires in COVID-19. Sequencing used immunoSEQ multiplex PCR; TCRdb keeps in-frame clones, though not all of them. The sample consists of fewer than 400,000 clones, 87% of them appearing once. Sequencing used PBMCs or T cells enriched from blood (not recorded which). Every receptor here comes from a young woman who had recovered from COVID-19. Each CDR3 is given with its conserved first and last residue. A D gene is named only where the DNA matches it firmly. Rows give clone size only sometimes, using once, few, many, or a class for an expanded clone.

d_call	v_call	clone_size	j_call	cdr3_nt	cdr3_aa
NA	TRBV12-3/TRBV12-4	NA	TRBJ1-3	TGTGCCAGCAGCCGGGACTCTGGAAACACCATATATTTT	CASSRDSGNTIYF
TRBD2	TRBV6-5	NA	TRBJ2-7	TGTGCCAGCAGGTTTTCGGGAGGTCGCTACGAGCAGTACTTC	CASRFSGGRYEQYF
TRBD2	TRBV5-4	NA	TRBJ2-7	TGTGCCAGCAGTAGAGGGCGGGAGAGCGCCTACGAGCAGTACTTC	CASSRGRESAYEQYF
TRBD1	TRBV11-1	NA	TRBJ1-1	TGTGCCAGCAGCCATGGACAGGGGTTCGACACTGAAGCTTTCTTT	CASSHGQGFDTEAFF
NA	TRBV13	NA	TRBJ2-7	TGTGCCAGCAGCTTGGGCATGTCGGCAGGGACATACGAGCAGTACTTC	CASSLGMSAGTYEQYF
NA	TRBV2	NA	TRBJ1-1	TGTGCCAGCAGTGAAGAACTAAACACTGAAGCTTTCTTT	CASSEELNTEAFF
NA	TRBV7-6	once	TRBJ1-1	TGTGCCAGCAGCCGCGCAGGGATCACTGAAGCTTTCTTT	CASSRAGITEAFF
TRBD2	TRBV3-1/TRBV3-2	NA	TRBJ2-7	TGTGCCAGCAGCCCCCCGGGACTAGGGCCCCGGGGGCAGTACTTC	CASSPPGLGPRGQYF
NA	TRBV5-5	NA	TRBJ1-1	TGTGCCAGCAGCTTGATCACAGGCAACACTGAAGCTTTCTTT	CASSLITGNTEAFF
TRBD1	TRBV4-3	NA	TRBJ2-7	TGCGCCAGCAGCCCCGGACAGGGGGTCGAGCAGTACTTC	CASSPGQGVEQYF
NA	TRBV20-1	NA	TRBJ1-1	TGCAGTGAGGGGTATACTGAAGCTTTCTTT	CSEGYTEAFF
TRBD1	TRBV9	NA	TRBJ1-3	TGTGCCAGCAGCGTAGGGGCAGGGGACAGCTCTGGAAACACCATATATTTT	CASSVGAGDSSGNTIYF
TRBD1	TRBV6-2/TRBV6-3	NA	TRBJ2-7	TGTGCCAGCAGTTTGACAGGGGACCACGAGCAGTACTTC	CASSLTGDHEQYF
NA	TRBV28	NA	TRBJ1-2	TGTGCCAGCAGGTCAACAGGGCGAGATGGCTACACCTTC	CASRSTGRDGYTF
TRBD2	TRBV6-5	NA	TRBJ2-7	TGTGCCAGCAGCCTACTAGCGGGAGGGGGCGACGAGCAGTACTTC	CASSLLAGGGDEQYF
NA	TRBV30	NA	TRBJ2-7	TGTGCCTGGGCGGGTCCCTACGAGCAGTACTTC	CAWAGPYEQYF
TRBD1	TRBV5-6	NA	TRBJ1-2	TGTGCCAGCAGCTTGGCCGACAGGGGTGGGAATGGCTACACCTTC	CASSLADRGGNGYTF
TRBD2	TRBV5-4	NA	TRBJ2-1	TGTGCCAGCAGCTTGGTAGCGGGGGAAGCCAATGAGCAGTTCTTC	CASSLVAGEANEQFF
NA	TRBV5-4	NA	TRBJ2-7	TGTGCCAGCAGCTTGTCTAACGGGGAGCAGTACTTC	CASSLSNGEQYF
NA	TRBV5-5	NA	TRBJ2-5	TGTGCCAGCAGCCTTTATCAGGGAGAGACCCAGTACTTC	CASSLYQGETQYF
TRBD1	TRBV4-1	NA	TRBJ2-7	TGCGCCAGCAGCCAACCGGGACAGGGGGATCACGAGCAGTACTTC	CASSQPGQGDHEQYF
NA	TRBV7-9	once	TRBJ2-7	TGTGCCAGCAGCTCCTCGGGAGCCTACGAGCAGTACTTC	CASSSSGAYEQYF
NA	TRBV4-3	NA	TRBJ2-5	TGCGCCAGCAGCCAACTATTAGGGGCTCAAGAGACCCAGTACTTC	CASSQLLGAQETQYF
TRBD1	TRBV12-3/TRBV12-4	NA	TRBJ2-7	TGTGCCAGCAGGCGGACAGGGGGAGACGAGCAGTACTTC	CASRRTGGDEQYF
TRBD2	TRBV27	NA	TRBJ2-3	TGTGCCAGCAGTTTTGCGGGACTAGAGGCGGATACGCAGTATTTT	CASSFAGLEADTQYF
TRBD1	TRBV30	NA	TRBJ1-1	TGTGCCTGGATGCCGGACAGGGAACGGGAAGCTTTCTTT	CAWMPDREREAFF
NA	TRBV3-1/TRBV3-2	NA	TRBJ2-2	TGTGCCAGCAGCCAAGATTGGGGCGACGGGGAGCTGTTTTTT	CASSQDWGDGELFF
NA	TRBV7-2	NA	TRBJ1-3	TGTGCCAGCAGCTTAAACTCGGCAGGGGCTTACTCTGGAAACACCATATATTTT	CASSLNSAGAYSGNTIYF
TRBD1	TRBV18	NA	TRBJ1-1	TGTGCCAGCTCATGGGACAGGGGATCAAGCGAAACTGAAGCTTTCTTT	CASSWDRGSSETEAFF
TRBD2	TRBV11-3	NA	TRBJ2-3	TGTGCCAGCAGCCACGGAGTTAGCGGGAGGGCAGATACGCAGTATTTT	CASSHGVSGRADTQYF
TRBD1	TRBV6-2/TRBV6-3	NA	TRBJ2-3	TGTGCCAGCAGCTCGGGACAGGGTTTGTCTAATACGCAGTATTTT	CASSSGQGLSNTQYF
NA	TRBV7-2	NA	TRBJ2-4	TGTGCCAGCAGTTTGGCCGCTGCCTACGGAGGGAACATTCAGTACTTC	CASSLAAAYGGNIQYF
TRBD1	TRBV6-5	NA	TRBJ1-2	TGTGCCAGCAGTCCGAGACGACAGGGATATGGCTACACCTTC	CASSPRRQGYGYTF
NA	TRBV27	NA	TRBJ2-1	TGTGCCAGCAGCCCTACACTCGTCGGGAGATACAATGAGCAGTTCTTC	CASSPTLVGRYNEQFF
NA	TRBV6-5	NA	TRBJ2-3	TGTGCCAGTAAAGGGGGTCCGGGCACAGATACGCAGTATTTT	CASKGGPGTDTQYF
NA	TRBV7-9	NA	TRBJ1-3	TGTGCCAGCAGCATACAGGGATCTGGAAACACCATATATTTT	CASSIQGSGNTIYF
TRBD1	TRBV19	few	TRBJ2-7	TGTGCCAGTAGCCCAGGGGGCGGCACCTACGAGCAGTACTTC	CASSPGGGTYEQYF
TRBD2	TRBV30	few	TRBJ2-3	TGTGCCTGGAGTGGAGCGGGGGTCTACACAGATACGCAGTATTTT	CAWSGAGVYTDTQYF
TRBD2	TRBV6-4	many	TRBJ2-7	TGTGCCAGCAGTGAATCTAGCGGGAGCGGGCACGAGCAGTACTTC	CASSESSGSGHEQYF
TRBD1	TRBV18	NA	TRBJ1-2	TGTGCCAGCTCACCACCTCTGGGACAGGCGACTGGCTACACCTTC	CASSPPLGQATGYTF
NA	TRBV10-3	NA	TRBJ1-2	TGTGCCATCAGTGAGGCGAGGCGGATCTACACCTTC	CAISEARRIYTF
NA	TRBV9	NA	TRBJ2-7	TGTGCCAGCAGCGTAGCGCCTACAGGGCTCGAGCAGTACTTC	CASSVAPTGLEQYF
NA	TRBV5-4	many	TRBJ2-5	TGTGCCAGCAGCTGGACAACAACCCAAGAGACCCAGTACTTC	CASSWTTTQETQYF
NA	TRBV18	NA	TRBJ1-2	TGTGCCAGCTCACCAATTTCTGCTACCGGGGACTATGGCTACACCTTC	CASSPISATGDYGYTF
TRBD1	TRBV4-1	NA	TRBJ2-2	TGCGCCAGCAGCCACCGACAGGGGCCCGGGGAGCTGTTTTTT	CASSHRQGPGELFF
NA	TRBV27	NA	TRBJ2-7	TGTGCCAGCAGTTTGGCGCGGGGCGGATCCTACGAGCAGTACTTC	CASSLARGGSYEQYF
TRBD1	TRBV5-1	NA	TRBJ1-3	TGCGCCAGCAGCTCTCAGGGGGACTCTGGAAACACCATATATTTT	CASSSQGDSGNTIYF
TRBD2	TRBV25-1	NA	TRBJ2-5	TGTGCCAGCAGTGAATGGGCTAGCGGGGCGCAAGAGACCCAGTACTTC	CASSEWASGAQETQYF
TRBD1	TRBV15	NA	TRBJ2-7	TGTGCCACCAGCAGAGATAGATCAGGGGGCAACGAGCAGTACTTC	CATSRDRSGGNEQYF
NA	TRBV6-4	NA	TRBJ1-1	TGTGCCAGCAGCCTCAGGGGAATGAACACTGAAGCTTTCTTT	CASSLRGMNTEAFF
TRBD1	TRBV10-3	NA	TRBJ2-6	TGTGCCATCAGTGAGGACAGGGCTGGGGCCAACGTCCTGACTTTC	CAISEDRAGANVLTF
TRBD2	TRBV6-6	NA	TRBJ2-7	TGTGCCAGCAGTTACGAAGCGGGACGCGAGCAGTACTTC	CASSYEAGREQYF
TRBD1	TRBV4-3	NA	TRBJ1-1	TGCGCCAGCAGCCAAGGGACAGGGAAGAACACTGAAGCTTTCTTT	CASSQGTGKNTEAFF
NA	TRBV29-1	NA	TRBJ1-2	TGCAGCGTTGAACCAGGAAACTATGGCTACACCTTC	CSVEPGNYGYTF
TRBD2	TRBV4-1	NA	TRBJ2-1	TGCGCCAGCAGCCAAGCAGCGGGGGGGCCAGGATCCTACAATGAGCAGTTCTTC	CASSQAAGGPGSYNEQFF
NA	TRBV2	NA	TRBJ2-7	TGTGCCAGCAGTGAAGGCAGTCCCTACGAGCAGTACTTC	CASSEGSPYEQYF
NA	TRBV28	NA	TRBJ1-2	TGTGCCAGCAGCCTGAGACACTTTAACTATGGCTACACCTTC	CASSLRHFNYGYTF